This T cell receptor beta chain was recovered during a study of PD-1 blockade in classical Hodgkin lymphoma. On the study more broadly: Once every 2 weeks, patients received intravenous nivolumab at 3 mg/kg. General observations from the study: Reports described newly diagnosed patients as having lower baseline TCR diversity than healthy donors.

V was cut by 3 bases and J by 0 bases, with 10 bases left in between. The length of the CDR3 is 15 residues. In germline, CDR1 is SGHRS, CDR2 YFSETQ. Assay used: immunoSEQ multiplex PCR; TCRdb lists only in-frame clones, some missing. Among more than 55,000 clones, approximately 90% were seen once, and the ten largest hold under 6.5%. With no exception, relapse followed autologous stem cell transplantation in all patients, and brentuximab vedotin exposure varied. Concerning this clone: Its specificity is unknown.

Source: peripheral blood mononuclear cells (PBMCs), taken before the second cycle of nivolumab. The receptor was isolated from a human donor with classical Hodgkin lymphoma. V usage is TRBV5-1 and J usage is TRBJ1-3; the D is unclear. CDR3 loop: CASSSDGTSGNTIYF. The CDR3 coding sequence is TGCGCCAGCAGCTCAGACGGCACCTCTGGAAACACCATATATTTT.